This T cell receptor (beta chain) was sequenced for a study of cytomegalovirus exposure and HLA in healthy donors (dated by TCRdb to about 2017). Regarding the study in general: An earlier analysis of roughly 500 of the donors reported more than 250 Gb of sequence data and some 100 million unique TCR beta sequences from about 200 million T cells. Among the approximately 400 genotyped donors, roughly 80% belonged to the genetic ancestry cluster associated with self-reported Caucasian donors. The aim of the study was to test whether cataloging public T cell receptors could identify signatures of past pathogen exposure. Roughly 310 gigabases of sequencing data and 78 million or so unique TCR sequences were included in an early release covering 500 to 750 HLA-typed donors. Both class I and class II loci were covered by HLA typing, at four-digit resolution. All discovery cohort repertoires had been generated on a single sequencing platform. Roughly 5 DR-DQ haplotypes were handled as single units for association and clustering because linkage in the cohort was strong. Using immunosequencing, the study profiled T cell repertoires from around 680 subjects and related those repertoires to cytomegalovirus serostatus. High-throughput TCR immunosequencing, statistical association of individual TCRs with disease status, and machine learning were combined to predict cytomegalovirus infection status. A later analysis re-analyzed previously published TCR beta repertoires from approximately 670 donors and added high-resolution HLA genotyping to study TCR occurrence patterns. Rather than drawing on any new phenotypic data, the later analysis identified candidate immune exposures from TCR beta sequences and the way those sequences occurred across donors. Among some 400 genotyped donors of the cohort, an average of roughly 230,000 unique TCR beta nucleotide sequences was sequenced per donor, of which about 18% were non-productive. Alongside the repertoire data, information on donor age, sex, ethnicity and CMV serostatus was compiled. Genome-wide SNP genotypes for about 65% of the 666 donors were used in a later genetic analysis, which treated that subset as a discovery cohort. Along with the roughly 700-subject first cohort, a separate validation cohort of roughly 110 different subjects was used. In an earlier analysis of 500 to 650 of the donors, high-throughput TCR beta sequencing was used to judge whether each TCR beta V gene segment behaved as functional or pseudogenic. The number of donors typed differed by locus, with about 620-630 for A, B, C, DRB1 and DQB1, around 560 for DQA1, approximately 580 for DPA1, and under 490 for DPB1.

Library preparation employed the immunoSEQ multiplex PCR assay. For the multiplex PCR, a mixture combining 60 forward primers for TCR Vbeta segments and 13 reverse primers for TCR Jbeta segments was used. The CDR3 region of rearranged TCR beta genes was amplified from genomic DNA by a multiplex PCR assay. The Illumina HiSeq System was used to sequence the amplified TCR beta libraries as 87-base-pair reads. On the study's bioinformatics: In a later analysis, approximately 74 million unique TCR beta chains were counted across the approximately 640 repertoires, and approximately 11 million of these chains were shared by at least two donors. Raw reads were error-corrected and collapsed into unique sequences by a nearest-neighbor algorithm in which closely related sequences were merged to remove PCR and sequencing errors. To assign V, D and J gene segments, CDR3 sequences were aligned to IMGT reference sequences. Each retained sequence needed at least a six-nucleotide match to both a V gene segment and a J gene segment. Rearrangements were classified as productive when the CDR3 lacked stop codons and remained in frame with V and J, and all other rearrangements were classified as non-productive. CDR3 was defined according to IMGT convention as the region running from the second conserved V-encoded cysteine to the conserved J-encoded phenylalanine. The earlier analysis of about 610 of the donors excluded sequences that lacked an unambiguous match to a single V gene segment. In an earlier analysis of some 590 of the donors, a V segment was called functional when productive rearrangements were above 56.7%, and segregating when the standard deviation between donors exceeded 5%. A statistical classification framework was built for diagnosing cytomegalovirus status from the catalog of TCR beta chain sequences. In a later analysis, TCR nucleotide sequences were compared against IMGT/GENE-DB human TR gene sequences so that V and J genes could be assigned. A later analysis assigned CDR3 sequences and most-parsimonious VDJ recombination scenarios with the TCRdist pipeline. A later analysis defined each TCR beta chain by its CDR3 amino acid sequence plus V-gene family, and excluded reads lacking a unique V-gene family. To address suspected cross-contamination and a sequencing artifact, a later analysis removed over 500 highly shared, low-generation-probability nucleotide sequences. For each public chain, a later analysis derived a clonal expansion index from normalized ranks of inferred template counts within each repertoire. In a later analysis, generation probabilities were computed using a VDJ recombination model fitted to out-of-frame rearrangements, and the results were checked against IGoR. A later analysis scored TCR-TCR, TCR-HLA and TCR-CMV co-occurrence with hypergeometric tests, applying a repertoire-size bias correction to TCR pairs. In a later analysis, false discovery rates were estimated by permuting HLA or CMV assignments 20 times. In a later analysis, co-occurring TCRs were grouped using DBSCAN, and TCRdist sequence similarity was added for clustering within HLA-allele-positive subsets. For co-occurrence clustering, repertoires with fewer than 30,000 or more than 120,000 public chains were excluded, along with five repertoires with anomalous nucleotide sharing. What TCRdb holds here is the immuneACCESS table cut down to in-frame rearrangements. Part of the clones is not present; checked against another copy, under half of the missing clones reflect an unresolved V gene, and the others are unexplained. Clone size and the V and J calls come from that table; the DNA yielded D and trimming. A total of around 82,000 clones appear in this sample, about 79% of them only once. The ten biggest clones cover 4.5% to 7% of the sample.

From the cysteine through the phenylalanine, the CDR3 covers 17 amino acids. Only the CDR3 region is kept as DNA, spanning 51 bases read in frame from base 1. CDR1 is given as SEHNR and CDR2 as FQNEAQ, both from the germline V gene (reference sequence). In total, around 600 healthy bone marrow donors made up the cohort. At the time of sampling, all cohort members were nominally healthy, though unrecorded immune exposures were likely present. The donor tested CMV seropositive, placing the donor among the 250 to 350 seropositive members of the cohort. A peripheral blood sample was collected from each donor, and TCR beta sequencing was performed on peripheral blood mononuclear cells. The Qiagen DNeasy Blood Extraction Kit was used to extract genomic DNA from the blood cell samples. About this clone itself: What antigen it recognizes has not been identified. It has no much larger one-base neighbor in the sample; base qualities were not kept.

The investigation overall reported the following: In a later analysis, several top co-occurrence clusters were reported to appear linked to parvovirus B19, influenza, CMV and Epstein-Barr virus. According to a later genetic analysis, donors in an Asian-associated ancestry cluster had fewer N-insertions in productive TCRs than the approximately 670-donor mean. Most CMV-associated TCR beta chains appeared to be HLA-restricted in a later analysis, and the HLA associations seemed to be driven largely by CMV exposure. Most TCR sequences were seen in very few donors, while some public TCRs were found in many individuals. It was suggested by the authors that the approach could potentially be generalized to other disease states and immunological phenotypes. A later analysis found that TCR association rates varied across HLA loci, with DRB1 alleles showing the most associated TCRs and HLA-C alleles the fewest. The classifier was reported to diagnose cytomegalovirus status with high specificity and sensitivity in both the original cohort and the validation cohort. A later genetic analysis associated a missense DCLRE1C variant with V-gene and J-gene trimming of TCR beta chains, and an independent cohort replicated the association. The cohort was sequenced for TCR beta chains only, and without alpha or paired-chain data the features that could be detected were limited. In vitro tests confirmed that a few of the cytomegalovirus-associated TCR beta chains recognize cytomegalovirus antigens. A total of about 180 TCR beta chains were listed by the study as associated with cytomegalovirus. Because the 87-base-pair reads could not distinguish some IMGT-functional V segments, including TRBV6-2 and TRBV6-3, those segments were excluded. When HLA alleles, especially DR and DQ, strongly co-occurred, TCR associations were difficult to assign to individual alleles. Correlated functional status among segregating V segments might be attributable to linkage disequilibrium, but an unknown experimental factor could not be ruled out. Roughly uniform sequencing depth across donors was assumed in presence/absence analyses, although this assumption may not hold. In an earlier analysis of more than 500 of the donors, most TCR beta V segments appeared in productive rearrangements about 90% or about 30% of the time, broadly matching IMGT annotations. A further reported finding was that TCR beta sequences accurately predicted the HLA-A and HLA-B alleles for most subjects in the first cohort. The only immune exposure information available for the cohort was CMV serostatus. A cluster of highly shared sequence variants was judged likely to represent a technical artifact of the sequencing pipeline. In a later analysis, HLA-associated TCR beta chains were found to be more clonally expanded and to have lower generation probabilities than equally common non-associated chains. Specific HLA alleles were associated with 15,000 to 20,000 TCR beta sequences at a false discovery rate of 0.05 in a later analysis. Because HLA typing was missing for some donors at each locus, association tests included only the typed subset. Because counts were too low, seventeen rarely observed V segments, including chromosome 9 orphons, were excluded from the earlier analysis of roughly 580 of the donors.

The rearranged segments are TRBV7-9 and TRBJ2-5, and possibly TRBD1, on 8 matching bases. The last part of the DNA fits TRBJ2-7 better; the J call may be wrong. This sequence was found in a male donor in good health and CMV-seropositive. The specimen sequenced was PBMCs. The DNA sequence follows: TGTGCCAGCAGCTTGGGGGGGCCCAGGGGGCGATTCGACGAGCAGTACTTC. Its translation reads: CASSLGGPRGRFDEQYF.